Below, one TCR beta chain is given with its context. Germline V gene lookup returns CDR1 SGHNT and CDR2 YYREEE (reference sequence). This CDR3 is 15 amino acids long. With 4 bases clipped from V and 8 bases from J, the junction kept 6 bases outside the gene matches. Original analysis: Amplification of reference gene primers was used by the study to estimate nucleated cell counts. Clones were sequenced by immunoSEQ multiplex PCR, and TCRdb holds only the in-frame ones, with some missing. V, J and clone size reflect that table, while D and trimming were determined from the DNA. The sample lists 230,000 or so clones; 75% to 90% were seen once. This record comes from a study of blood T cell repertoires in COVID-19. At the level of the study: Researchers got acute and convalescent COVID-19 samples from the United States, Italy and Spain. PBMCs, B-cell-depleted T cells, or T cells provided the cDNA or gDNA that made up the material.

Sequencing input: peripheral blood. The TCR sequence derives from a woman aged 40-49 years who had recovered from COVID-19. The chain joins TRBV5-4 to TRBJ1-6, with TRBD1 matching 10 bases. In DNA, the CDR3 is TGTGCCAGCAGCCGAGCGACAGGGGGCGATTCACCCCTCCACTTT. This encodes CASSRATGGDSPLHF.